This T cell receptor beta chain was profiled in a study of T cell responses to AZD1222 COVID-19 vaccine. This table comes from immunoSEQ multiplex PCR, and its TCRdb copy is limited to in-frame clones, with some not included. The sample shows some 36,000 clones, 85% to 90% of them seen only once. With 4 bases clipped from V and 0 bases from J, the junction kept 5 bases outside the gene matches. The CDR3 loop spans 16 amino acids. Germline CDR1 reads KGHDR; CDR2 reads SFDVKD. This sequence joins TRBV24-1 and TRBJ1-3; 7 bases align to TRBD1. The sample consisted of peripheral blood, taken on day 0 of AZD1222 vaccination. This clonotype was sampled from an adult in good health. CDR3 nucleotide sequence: TGTGCCACCAGTGAGCCGACAGGGCTCTCTGGAAACACCATATATTTT. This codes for CATSEPTGLSGNTIYF.